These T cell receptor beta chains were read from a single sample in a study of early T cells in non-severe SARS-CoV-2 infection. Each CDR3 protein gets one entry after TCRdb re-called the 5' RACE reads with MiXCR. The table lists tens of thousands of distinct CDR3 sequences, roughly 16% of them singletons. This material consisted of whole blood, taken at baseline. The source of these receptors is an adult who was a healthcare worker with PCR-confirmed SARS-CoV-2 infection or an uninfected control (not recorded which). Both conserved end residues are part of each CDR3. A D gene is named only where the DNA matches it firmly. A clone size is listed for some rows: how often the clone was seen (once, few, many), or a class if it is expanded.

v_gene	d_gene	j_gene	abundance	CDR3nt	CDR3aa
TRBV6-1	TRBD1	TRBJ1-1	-	TGTGCCAGCAGTGATGCCCACAGGGGTAACACTGAAGCTTTCTTT	CASSDAHRGNTEAFF
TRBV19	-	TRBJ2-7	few	TGTGCCAGTAAGATGGGGGGTAGAGACGAGCAGTACTTC	CASKMGGRDEQYF
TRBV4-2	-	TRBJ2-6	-	TGTGCCAGCCGGCAAGGGGAGGACATCTCTGGGGCCAACGTCCTGACTTTC	CASRQGEDISGANVLTF
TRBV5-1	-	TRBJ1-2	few	TGCGCCAGCACCTTTTTCGAGGGTGGAGGCTACACCTTC	CASTFFEGGGYTF
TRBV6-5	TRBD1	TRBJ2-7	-	TGTGCCAGCACCCCGGACAGGGAAGCCCCCTACGAGCAGTACTTC	CASTPDREAPYEQYF
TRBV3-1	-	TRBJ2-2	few	TGTGCCAGCAGCCAAGCCCCCGACACCGGGGAGCTGTTTTTT	CASSQAPDTGELFF
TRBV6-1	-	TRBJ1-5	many	TGTGCCAGCAGTGAGAAGCCTTCGCTGCAGCCCCAGCATTTT	CASSEKPSLQPQHF
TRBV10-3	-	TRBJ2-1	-	TGTGCCATCAGTGAGTCCGTAGACGGTGAGCAGTTCTTC	CAISESVDGEQFF
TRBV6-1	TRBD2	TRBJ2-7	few	TGTGCCAGCAGTCCGGGGGGTACCTCCTACGAGCAGTACTTC	CASSPGGTSYEQYF
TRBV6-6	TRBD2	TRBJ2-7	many	TGTGCCAGCAGGGGGACTAGCGGGTCTTCCTACGAGCAGTACTTC	CASRGTSGSSYEQYF
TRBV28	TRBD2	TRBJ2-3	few	TGTGCCAGCAGTCCAACTAGCGGGGGCACAGATACGCAGTATTTT	CASSPTSGGTDTQYF
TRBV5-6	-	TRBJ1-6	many	TGTGCCAGCAGCCAACGGGGCGCAGATTCACCCCTCCACTTT	CASSQRGADSPLHF
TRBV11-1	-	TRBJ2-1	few	TGTGCCAGCAGCATGCGCGACAATGAGCAGTTCTTC	CASSMRDNEQFF
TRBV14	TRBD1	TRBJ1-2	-	TGTGCCAGCAGCCAAGATAAGGGGGCCTATGGCTACACCTTC	CASSQDKGAYGYTF
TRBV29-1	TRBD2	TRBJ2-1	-	TGCAGCGTAGATGAATTAATAGCGGGGGATATATACAATGAGCAGTTCTTC	CSVDELIAGDIYNEQFF
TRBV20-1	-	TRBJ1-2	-	TGCAGTGCTCCCGGATGGGGGAACTATGGCTACACCTTC	CSAPGWGNYGYTF
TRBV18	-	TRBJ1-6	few	TGTGCCAGCTCACCGGGGGACATCCGTTCACCCCTCCACTTT	CASSPGDIRSPLHF
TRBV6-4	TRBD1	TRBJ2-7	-	TGTGCCAGCAGTGATGGGACAGGGGGCGCGAAGCAGTACTTC	CASSDGTGGAKQYF
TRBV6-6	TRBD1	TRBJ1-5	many	TGTGCCAGCAGTAACTGGGACAGGGAGAATCAGCCCCAGCATTTT	CASSNWDRENQPQHF
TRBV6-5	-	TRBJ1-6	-	TGTGCCAGCAGTGTCCAGGGAAATAATTCACCCCTCCACTTT	CASSVQGNNSPLHF
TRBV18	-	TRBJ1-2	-	TGTGCCAGCTCACCACCCGAGAGGAGCTACACCTTC	CASSPPERSYTF
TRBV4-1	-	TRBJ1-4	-	TGCGCCAGCAGGTTGACCGGGACCGAGGATGAAAAACTGTTTTTT	CASRLTGTEDEKLFF
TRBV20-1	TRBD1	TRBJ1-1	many	TGCAGTGCTAAGACAGGGGTGAACACTGAAGCTTTCTTT	CSAKTGVNTEAFF
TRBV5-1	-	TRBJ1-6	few	TGCGCCAGCAGCTCAGGGGTGCGAGATTCACCCCTCCACTTT	CASSSGVRDSPLHF
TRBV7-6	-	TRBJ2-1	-	TGTGCCAGCAGCTTAGTTTTCCGGGGGGCCCGGAACAATGAGCAGTTCTTC	CASSLVFRGARNNEQFF
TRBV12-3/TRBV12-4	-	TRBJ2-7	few	TGTGCCAGCACCCCGACCAGTTCCTCCTACGAGCAGTACTTC	CASTPTSSSYEQYF
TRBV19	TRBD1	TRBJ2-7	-	TGTGCCAGTAGGACCGGGACAGGGACCTACGAGCAGTACTTC	CASRTGTGTYEQYF
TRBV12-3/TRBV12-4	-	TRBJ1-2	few	TGTGCCAGCAGTTTAGGTCCCACAGGGAACTATGGCTACACCTTC	CASSLGPTGNYGYTF
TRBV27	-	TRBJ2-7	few	TGTGCCAGCAATAACGGGGGGCCCGAGCAGTACTTC	CASNNGGPEQYF
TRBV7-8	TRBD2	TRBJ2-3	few	TGTATCGTTAGCGGGGGGGTGTCGGCAGATACGCAGTATTTT	CIVSGGVSADTQYF
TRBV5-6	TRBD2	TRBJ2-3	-	TGTGCCAGCAGCATGACTAGCGGGGGGGCAGATACGCAGTATTTT	CASSMTSGGADTQYF
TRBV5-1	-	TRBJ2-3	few	TGCGCCAGCAGCTTGTTGGATACGCAGTATTTT	CASSLLDTQYF
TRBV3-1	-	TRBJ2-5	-	TGTGCCAGCAGCCACAGGGGACAAGAGACCCAGTACTTC	CASSHRGQETQYF
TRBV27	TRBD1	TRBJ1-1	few	TGTGCCAGCAGCCCGAGGGGGACAGTTAAAAATGAAGCTTTCTTT	CASSPRGTVKNEAFF
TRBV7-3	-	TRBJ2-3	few	TGTGCCAGCACAATTGGGGCTTCTAGCACAGATACGCAGTATTTT	CASTIGASSTDTQYF
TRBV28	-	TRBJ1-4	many	TGTGCCAGCAGTTTAGTCAGCCACAATGAAAAACTGTTTTTT	CASSLVSHNEKLFF